Listed below are T cell receptor beta chains from one sample, sequenced in a study of shared clonotypes between healthy human individuals. The protocol was immunoSEQ multiplex PCR, while the TCRdb copy is restricted to in-frame clones and leaves out a portion. The repertoire holds some 580,000 clones, with roughly 98% as singletons. The sample comprised naive CD8+ T cells sorted from blood. The receptors stem from a young man in good health. Both conserved end residues are part of each CDR3. A D gene is named only where the DNA matches it firmly. Only part of the rows carry a size: once, few, many, or a class if the clone is expanded.

TRBJ1-3,TRBV7-9,NA,NA,CASSHTPGGAFNTIYF,TGTGCCAGCAGCCACACGCCGGGGGGCGCTTTTAACACCATATATTTT
TRBJ2-1,TRBV10-2,TRBD1,once,CASKETGPYNEQFF,TGCGCCAGCAAAGAGACAGGGCCCTACAATGAGCAGTTCTTC
TRBJ2-7,TRBV18,TRBD2,NA,CASSPPAGKFYEQYF,TGTGCCAGCTCACCCCCAGCGGGAAAATTCTACGAGCAGTACTTC
TRBJ2-1,TRBV11-2,NA,NA,CASRPGLRAIDEQFF,TGTGCCAGCAGGCCGGGGTTAAGGGCTATCGATGAGCAGTTCTTC
TRBJ1-2,TRBV11-2,NA,NA,CASSLEAGTYNYGYTF,TGTGCCAGCAGCTTAGAGGCAGGCACATATAACTATGGCTACACCTTC
TRBJ2-7,TRBV29-1,TRBD1,NA,CSVEEGTGNYEQYF,TGCAGCGTTGAAGAGGGGACAGGGAACTACGAGCAGTACTTC
TRBJ2-7,TRBV2,NA,NA,CASRENYEQYF,TGTGCCAGCAGGGAAAACTACGAGCAGTACTTC
TRBJ2-1,TRBV18,NA,NA,CASSPRPPPGNEQFF,TGTGCCAGCTCACCCAGGCCTCCTCCTGGGAATGAGCAGTTCTTC
TRBJ1-1,TRBV7-6,NA,NA,CASSAGGSRNTEAFF,TGTGCCAGCAGTGCAGGTGGGAGCCGGAACACTGAAGCTTTCTTT
TRBJ2-1,TRBV7-3,NA,NA,CASSLPGPYNEQFF,TGTGCCAGCAGCTTACCGGGACCCTACAATGAGCAGTTCTTC
TRBJ2-3,TRBV4-1,NA,once,CASSQDSPGTSTDTQYF,TGCGCCAGCAGCCAAGATTCTCCCGGGACTAGCACAGATACGCAGTATTTT
TRBJ2-7,TRBV19,TRBD1,NA,CASSRQGSSYEQYF,TGTGCCAGTAGCAGACAGGGAAGCTCCTACGAGCAGTACTTC
TRBJ2-1,TRBV4-3,TRBD2,NA,CASSQVGYGRAVQNEQFF,TGCGCCAGCAGCCAAGTGGGTTACGGGAGGGCCGTGCAAAATGAGCAGTTCTTC
TRBJ2-1,TRBV4-3,NA,NA,CASSQESGGSNEQFF,TGCGCCAGCAGCCAAGAAAGTGGGGGATCCAATGAGCAGTTCTTC
TRBJ2-7,TRBV10-2,NA,NA,CASSESYYEQYF,TGCGCCAGCAGTGAGTCGTATTACGAGCAGTACTTC
TRBJ2-1,TRBV30,NA,NA,CAWSLPTGPLGNEQFF,TGTGCCTGGAGTCTGCCGACGGGCCCACTGGGCAATGAGCAGTTCTTC
TRBJ2-7,TRBV29-1,TRBD1,NA,CSAYTQTGGTYEQYF,TGCAGCGCGTATACCCAGACAGGGGGCACCTACGAGCAGTACTTC
TRBJ2-5,TRBV15,NA,NA,CATSISELTIKETQYF,TGTGCCACCAGCATTTCCGAATTGACGATAAAAGAGACCCAGTACTTC
TRBJ2-1,TRBV5-4,NA,NA,CASSLANGIGDEQFF,TGTGCCAGCAGCTTGGCCAACGGGATAGGCGATGAGCAGTTCTTC
TRBJ2-1,TRBV28,TRBD2,once,CATMGTSVHNEQFF,TGTGCCACCATGGGGACTAGCGTCCACAATGAGCAGTTCTTC
TRBJ2-1,TRBV28,NA,NA,CASSLFQGGNEQFF,TGTGCCAGCAGTTTATTCCAGGGTGGCAATGAGCAGTTCTTC
TRBJ1-1,TRBV28,NA,NA,CASSAEGGLNTEAFF,TGTGCCAGCAGTGCAGAAGGCGGCTTGAACACTGAAGCTTTCTTT
TRBJ2-5,TRBV6-1,NA,NA,CASIDAGEETQYF,TGTGCCAGCATTGACGCCGGGGAAGAGACCCAGTACTTC
TRBJ1-4,TRBV5-1,TRBD1,NA,CASSLGQGIATNEKLFF,TGCGCCAGCAGCTTGGGACAGGGCATTGCAACTAATGAAAAACTGTTTTTT
TRBJ2-3,TRBV7-3,NA,NA,CASSLGVQGWADTQYF,TGTGCCAGCAGCTTAGGAGTACAGGGTTGGGCAGATACGCAGTATTTT
TRBJ2-3,TRBV29-1,TRBD2,NA,CSVAGGLAGGPNADTQYF,TGCAGCGTTGCCGGGGGACTAGCGGGAGGGCCTAATGCAGATACGCAGTATTTT
TRBJ2-7,TRBV5-1,NA,NA,CASSSHQDEQYF,TGCGCCAGCAGCTCACACCAGGACGAGCAGTACTTC
TRBJ2-7,TRBV6-5,TRBD1,NA,CASSFIGGEFEQYF,TGTGCCAGCAGTTTTATAGGGGGCGAATTCGAGCAGTACTTC
TRBJ2-7,TRBV5-5,NA,NA,CASSFSPSESYEQYF,TGTGCCAGCAGCTTTAGTCCTAGCGAATCCTACGAGCAGTACTTC
TRBJ2-7,TRBV6-5,NA,NA,CASSRGTVKYEQYF,TGTGCCAGCAGCCGTGGCACTGTCAAATACGAGCAGTACTTC
TRBJ2-1,TRBV7-2,TRBD2,once,CASSLAFGRAENEQFF,TGTGCCAGCAGCTTAGCGTTCGGGAGGGCTGAGAATGAGCAGTTCTTC
TRBJ2-5,TRBV7-2,TRBD2,once,CASSSPEGLAGQETQYF,TGTGCCAGCAGCTCCCCGGAGGGACTAGCGGGGCAAGAGACCCAGTACTTC
TRBJ2-7,TRBV5-4,NA,once,CASSQGQYSYEQYF,TGTGCCAGCAGCCAAGGACAGTACTCCTACGAGCAGTACTTC
TRBJ2-7,TRBV15,NA,once,CATSREASSSYEQYF,TGTGCCACCAGCAGAGAGGCCTCGAGCTCCTACGAGCAGTACTTC
TRBJ1-5,TRBV21-1,NA,NA,CASKGEGNQPQHF,TGTGCCAGCAAGGGCGAGGGCAATCAGCCCCAGCATTTT
TRBJ2-7,TRBV6-1,TRBD1,NA,CASSDPGQGVDEQYF,TGTGCCAGCAGTGATCCGGGACAGGGGGTTGACGAGCAGTACTTC
TRBJ2-5,TRBV7-9,NA,NA,CASSPWDYQETQYF,TGTGCCAGCAGCCCGTGGGACTACCAAGAGACCCAGTACTTC
TRBJ2-7,TRBV11-1,NA,once,CASSWELGYEQYF,TGTGCCAGCAGCTGGGAGTTGGGCTACGAGCAGTACTTC
TRBJ2-3,TRBV18,TRBD2,NA,CASSPLLAGESTDTQYF,TGTGCCAGCTCACCACTACTAGCGGGCGAATCCACAGATACGCAGTATTTT